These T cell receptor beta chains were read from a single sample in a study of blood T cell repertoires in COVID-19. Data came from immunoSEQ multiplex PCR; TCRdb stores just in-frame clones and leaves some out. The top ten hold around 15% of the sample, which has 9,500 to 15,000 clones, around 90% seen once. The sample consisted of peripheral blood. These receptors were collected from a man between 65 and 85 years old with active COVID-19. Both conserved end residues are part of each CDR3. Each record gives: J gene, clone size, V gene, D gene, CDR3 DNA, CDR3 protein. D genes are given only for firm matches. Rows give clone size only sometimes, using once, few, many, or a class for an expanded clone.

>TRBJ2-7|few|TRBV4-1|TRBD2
TGCGCCAGCAGCGAGCTAGCGGGAGGGCCTGGGGGCTACGAGCAGTACTTC
CASSELAGGPGGYEQYF
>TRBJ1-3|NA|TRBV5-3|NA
TGTGCCAGAAGCTTGGAAGTCGGGAAAGGCTCTGGAAACACCATATATTTT
CARSLEVGKGSGNTIYF
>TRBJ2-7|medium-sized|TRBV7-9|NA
TGTGCCAGCAGTAAGAGGGAGGCCTACGAGCAGTACTTC
CASSKREAYEQYF
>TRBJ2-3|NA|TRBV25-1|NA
TGTGCCAGCAGTGGAGACGACAGGTCCACAGATACGCAGTATTTT
CASSGDDRSTDTQYF
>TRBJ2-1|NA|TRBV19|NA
TGTGCCAGTAGTATAGGGAGTAGGAATGAGCAGTTCTTC
CASSIGSRNEQFF
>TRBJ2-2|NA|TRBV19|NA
TGTGCCAGTAGTATTGAGGGATGGGTCACCGGGGAGCTGTTTTTT
CASSIEGWVTGELFF
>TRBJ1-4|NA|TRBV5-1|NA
TGCGCCAGCAGCCGCACCCAGGCAAGGGAAAAACTGTTTTTT
CASSRTQAREKLFF
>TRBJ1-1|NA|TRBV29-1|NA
TGCAGCGCTGGGGCCACGACTAGCACTGAAGCTTTCTTT
CSAGATTSTEAFF
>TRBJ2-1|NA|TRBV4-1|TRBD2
TGCGCCAGCAGCCCCCTAGCGGGGTCCTACAATGAGCAGTTCTTC
CASSPLAGSYNEQFF
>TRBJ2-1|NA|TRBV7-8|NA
TGTGCCGGGGGGAGGATTGGATACAATGAGCAGTTCTTC
CAGGRIGYNEQFF
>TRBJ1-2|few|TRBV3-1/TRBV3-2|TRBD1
TGTGCCAGCAGCCCCGGGACAGGGGGCCTAGGATATGGCTACACCTTC
CASSPGTGGLGYGYTF
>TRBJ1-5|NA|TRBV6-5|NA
TGTGCCAGCAGCAAAACAGGACGAGATCAGCCCCAGCATTTT
CASSKTGRDQPQHF
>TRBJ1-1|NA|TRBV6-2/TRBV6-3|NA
TGTGCCAGCAGCCCAAGGAGGGGCACTGAAGCTTTCTTT
CASSPRRGTEAFF
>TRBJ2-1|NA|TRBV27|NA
TGTGCCAGCAGTCCTGTGGACAGCAATGAGCAGTTCTTC
CASSPVDSNEQFF
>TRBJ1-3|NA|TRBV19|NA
TGTGCCAGTAGTATGGTTTCAGGGGAACCACGGTCTGGAAACACCATATATTTT
CASSMVSGEPRSGNTIYF
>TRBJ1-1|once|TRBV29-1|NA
TGCAGCGTTGTCAGCACAGCCAGGGTTACTGAAGCTTTCTTT
CSVVSTARVTEAFF
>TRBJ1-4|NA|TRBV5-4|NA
TGTGCCAGCAGCCCGGACGTAGGGGGAGATGAAAAACTGTTTTTT
CASSPDVGGDEKLFF
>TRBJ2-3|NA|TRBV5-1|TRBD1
TGCGCCAGCAGCTTGGCCGGGACAGGGAGGTCGGATACGCAGTATTTT
CASSLAGTGRSDTQYF
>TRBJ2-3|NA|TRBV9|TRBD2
TGTGCCAGCAGCTCGGGGGGGGGCACAGATACGCAGTATTTT
CASSSGGGTDTQYF
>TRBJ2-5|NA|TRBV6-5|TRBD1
TGTGCCAGCAGTAGGGACAGGCAAGAGACCCAGTACTTC
CASSRDRQETQYF
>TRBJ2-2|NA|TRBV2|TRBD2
TGTGCCAGCAGCCGAGTCAGACTAGCGGCCGGGGAGCTGTTTTTT
CASSRVRLAAGELFF
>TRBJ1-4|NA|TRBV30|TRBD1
TGTGCCTGGAGCGAGGGACAGGGAAATTCTAATGAAAAACTGTTTTTT
CAWSEGQGNSNEKLFF
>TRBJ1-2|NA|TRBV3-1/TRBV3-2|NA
TGTGCCAGCAGCGCGACAGGTGGCTACACCTTC
CASSATGGYTF
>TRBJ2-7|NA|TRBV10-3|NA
TGTGCCATCAGTGAAGGTTCGGGGTCCGAGCAGTACTTC
CAISEGSGSEQYF
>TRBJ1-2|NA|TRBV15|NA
TGTGCCACCAGCGTTGGGGAGGGGCAGGGCTACACCTTC
CATSVGEGQGYTF
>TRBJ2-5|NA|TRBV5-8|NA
TGTGCCAGCAGCCGGACGGACAACCAAGAGACCCAGTACTTC
CASSRTDNQETQYF
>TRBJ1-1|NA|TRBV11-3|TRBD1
TGTGCCAGCAGCTCCGGGACAGGGAAGGGGAGTTATGAAGCTTTCTTT
CASSSGTGKGSYEAFF
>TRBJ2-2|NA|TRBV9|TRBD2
TGTGCCAGCAGCGGACTGGGACTAGCGGGAATTACCGGGGAGCTGTTTTTT
CASSGLGLAGITGELFF
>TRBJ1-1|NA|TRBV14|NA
TGTGCCAGCAGCCCTGACACCCCTGAAGCTTTCTTT
CASSPDTPEAFF
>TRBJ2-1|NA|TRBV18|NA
TGTGCCAGCTCACCTGGAGGATCTGGTGAGCAGTTCTTC
CASSPGGSGEQFF
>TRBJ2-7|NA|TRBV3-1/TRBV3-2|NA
TGTGCCAGCAGCGCACGGGACACTAGCTACGAGCAGTACTTC
CASSARDTSYEQYF
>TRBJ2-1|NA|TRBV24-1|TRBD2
TGTGCCACCAGTGACTCTAGCCCGGGACTAGCGGGAGGTGGGCAGTTCTTC
CATSDSSPGLAGGGQFF
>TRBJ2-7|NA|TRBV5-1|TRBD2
TGCGCCAGCAGCGCAAAGGGACTAGATTTTAACGAGCAGTACTTC
CASSAKGLDFNEQYF
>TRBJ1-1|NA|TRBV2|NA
TGTGCCAGCAGTCCGGACAAAGCGTGGGCAACGGCTTTCTTT
CASSPDKAWATAFF
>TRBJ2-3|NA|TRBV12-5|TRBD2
TGTGCTAGTGGTTTGGTAGTAGGCGGGAGCTTCACAGATACGCAGTATTTT
CASGLVVGGSFTDTQYF
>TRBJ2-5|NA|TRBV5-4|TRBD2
TGTGCCAGCAGCGGACAGGCTGGCGGGAGGGCCCGGTGGGAGACCCAGTACTTC
CASSGQAGGRARWETQYF
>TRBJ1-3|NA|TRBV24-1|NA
TGTGCCACCATCAAAAGGGGCGCCACTGGAAACACCATATATTTT
CATIKRGATGNTIYF
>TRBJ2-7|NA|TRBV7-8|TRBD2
TGTGCCAGCAGCTGGGGACTAGCGGACTACGAGCAGTACTTC
CASSWGLADYEQYF
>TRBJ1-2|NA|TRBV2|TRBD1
TGTGCCAGCAGGCCGGGACAGGGGTATGGCTACACCTTC
CASRPGQGYGYTF
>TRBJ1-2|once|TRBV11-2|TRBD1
TGTGCCAGCAGCCCATCTCCCCAGGGGGCCAATGGCTACACCTTC
CASSPSPQGANGYTF
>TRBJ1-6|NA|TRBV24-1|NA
TGTGCCACCACCCCAGCACTACCCGAAATCTATAATTCACCCCTCCACTTT
CATTPALPEIYNSPLHF
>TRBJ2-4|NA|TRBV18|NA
TGTGCCAGCTCACCACCGGTGGAGCAGTGGAACATTCAGTACTTC
CASSPPVEQWNIQYF
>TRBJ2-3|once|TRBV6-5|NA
TGTGCCAGCCTGAAGGAGGCCTTTGGCACAGATACGCAGTATTTT
CASLKEAFGTDTQYF
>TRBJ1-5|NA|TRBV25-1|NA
TGTGCCAGCAGTCGCGCTGGGCCCCAGCATTTT
CASSRAGPQHF
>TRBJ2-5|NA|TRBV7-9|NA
TGTGCCAGCAGCCAGGGCCCCTACCAAGAGACCCAGTACTTC
CASSQGPYQETQYF
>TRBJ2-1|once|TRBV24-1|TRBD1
TGTGCCACCAGTGAGAAAGGACAGGGATTTTACAATGAGCAGTTCTTC
CATSEKGQGFYNEQFF
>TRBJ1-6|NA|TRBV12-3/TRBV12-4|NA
TGTGCCAGCAGCTCGAGGGTAAATTCACCCCTCCACTTT
CASSSRVNSPLHF
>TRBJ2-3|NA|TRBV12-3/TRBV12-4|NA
TGTGCCAGCAGTTTTCACTTCACAGATACGCAGTATTTT
CASSFHFTDTQYF
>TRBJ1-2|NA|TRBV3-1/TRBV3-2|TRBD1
TGTGCCAGCAGCCAGGTAGACAGGGGCCCTAACTATGGCTACACCTTC
CASSQVDRGPNYGYTF
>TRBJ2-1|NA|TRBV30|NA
TGTGCCTGGAGTCCGGGACTCCCGTACAATGAGCAGTTCTTC
CAWSPGLPYNEQFF
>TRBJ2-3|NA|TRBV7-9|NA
TGTGCCAGCAGCTTAGTAGGGGGTGGGGATACGCAGTATTTT
CASSLVGGGDTQYF
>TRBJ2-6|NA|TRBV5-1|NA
TGCGCCAGCAGCTTCCCCCTCTCTGGGGCCAACGTCCTGACTTTC
CASSFPLSGANVLTF
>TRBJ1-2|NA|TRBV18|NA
TGTGCCAGCTCCCCTACACAGGATAACTATGGCTACACCTTC
CASSPTQDNYGYTF